This T cell receptor (beta chain) was identified in a study of control samples from healthy donors and cancer patients. Method: immunoSEQ multiplex PCR; TCRdb's copy keeps in-frame clones and lacks some. The sample carries some 95,000 clones, more than 90% recorded once. This clone was found once. This clonotype was obtained from a human donor in good health. The donor label of this sample is uncertain. Material: blood.

The CDR3 coding sequence is TGTGCCAGTCGAGTGACAGGGGAGAATTCACCCCTCCACTTT. Its translation is CASRVTGENSPLHF. This sequence joins TRBV28 and TRBJ1-6, with 8 bases matching TRBD1. Germline trimming cut 9 bases from V and 7 bases from J; bases unmatched to any gene: 8. This CDR3 spans 14 amino acids. Germline CDR1 MDHEN, CDR2 SYDVKM.